Presented here are 20 T cell receptor beta chains from one specimen sequenced in a study of blood T cell repertoires in COVID-19. The protocol was immunoSEQ multiplex PCR, while the TCRdb copy is restricted to in-frame clones and leaves out a portion. The data hold about 310,000 clones, with approximately 83% observed a single time. Material for sequencing was PBMCs or T cells enriched from blood (not recorded which). These receptors all stem from a man younger than 45 who had recovered from COVID-19.

The DNA for the CDR3 is TGTGCCAGCAGTCCCAGGGGGGTCAATCAGCCCCAGCATTTT. It yields the protein CASSPRGVNQPQHF. This rearrangement joins TRBV6-5 to TRBJ1-5, with 7 bases lining up with TRBD1. Germline loops: CDR1 MNHEY, CDR2 SVGAGI. V dropped 5 bases and J dropped 3; count of bases not matched to a gene: 4. The CDR3 runs 14 residues.

V is TRBV19 and J is TRBJ1-6, with 7 bases that match TRBD1. After removal of 10 bases from V and 7 bases from J, the junction contained 13 bases not matched to a gene. The CDR3 length is 15 residues. From germline, CDR1 is LNHDA and CDR2 SQIVND (reference sequence). The CDR3 here is CATEPSGQRNSPLHF. Here the CDR3 DNA reads TGTGCCACAGAACCCTCGGGACAGAGAAATTCACCCCTCCACTTT.

This chain joins TRBV3-1 (or the pseudogene TRBV3-2) and TRBJ1-5, with a weak D call TRBD1 (5 bases). Trimming cost V 0 bases and J 2 bases, with 14 bases left between them. CDR3 length equals 17 residues. Germline CDR1 LGHDT, CDR2 YNNKEL (reference sequence). CDR3 nucleotides: TGTGCCAGCAGCCAAGATTGTCAGGGCATGGGCAATCAGCCCCAGCATTTT. It yields the protein CASSQDCQGMGNQPQHF.

This clone has only one observation. V usage is TRBV9 and J usage is TRBJ1-1; 7 bases map to TRBD1. CDR1 and CDR2 from the germline V gene are SGDLS and YYNGEE. CDR3 length: 14 residues. V lost 5 bases and J lost 1; bases outside the gene matches: 5. DNA for the CDR3: TGTGCCAGCAGTGAGGGACAGAGGAACACTGAAGCTTTCTTT. This translates into CASSEGQRNTEAFF.

This chain links TRBV4-2 with TRBJ1-5; D possibly corresponds to TRBD1 (6 bases). The germline gives CDR1 LGHNA, CDR2 YNFKEQ. Trimming removed 0 bases from V and 2 bases from J, with 11 bases in between. The CDR3 contains 16 residues. CDR3 nucleotide sequence: TGTGCCAGCAGCCAAGATCTCAGGGGTGGCAATCAGCCCCAGCATTTT. Translation gives CASSQDLRGGNQPQHF.

The chain combines TRBV7-2 with TRBJ2-4; 11 positions match TRBD2. The germline gives CDR1 SGHTA, CDR2 FQGNSA. There are 17 residues in the CDR3. V lost 1 base and J lost 4; bases outside the gene matches: 6. CDR3 in DNA: TGTGCCAGCAGCTTAGGGATCTTAGCGGGGGGGAAAAACATTCAGTACTTC. This encodes CASSLGILAGGKNIQYF.

Comment on this clone: This same CDR3 is encoded by further DNA sequences in the sample. V gene TRBV5-1 combines with J gene TRBJ1-1, with D uncertain. In germline, CDR1 is SGHRS, CDR2 YFSETQ. Trimming shortened V by 3 bases and J by 0 bases, and 6 bases separated the two germline ends. The CDR3 consists of 13 residues. CDR3 nucleotides: TGCGCCAGCAGCTCTACGGTGAACACTGAAGCTTTCTTT. It specifies CASSSTVNTEAFF. Variable domain in full (rest from reference TRBV5-1 and TRBJ1-1): KAGVTQTPRYLIKTRGQQVTLSCSPISGHRSVSWYQQTPGQGLQFLFEYFSETQRNKGNFPGRFSGRQFSNSRSEMNVSTLELGDSALYLCASSSTVNTEAFFGQGTRLTVV.

The J gene is TRBJ1-3, the V gene TRBV7-8; D is perhaps TRBD1 (5 bases). V was clipped by 5 bases and J by 0 bases, with 17 bases between them. CDR1 is SGHVS and CDR2 is FQNEAQ in the germline V gene. The CDR3 has 17 residues. In DNA, the CDR3 is TGTGCCAGCAGCCCAATGACAGCGTTCTTCTCTGGAAACACCATATATTTT. It translates to CASSPMTAFFSGNTIYF.

J is TRBJ2-6 and V is TRBV6-1; 9 positions agree with TRBD1. The V segment lost 0 bases and the J segment 8 bases; nucleotides outside the gene matches: 5. The germline V gene has CDR1 MNHNS and CDR2 SASEGT. CDR3 length: 16 residues. The CDR3 region has the DNA TGTGCCAGCAGTGAAGCGCTAGGACAGGGGACCAACGTCCTGACTTTC. As protein: CASSEALGQGTNVLTF.

This clone was counted a few times. The chain joins TRBV5-6 to TRBJ2-3; the D gene is possibly TRBD1 (5 bases). The CDR3 runs 13 residues. CDR1 and CDR2 (germline): SGHDT, YYEEEE. Trimming cost V 4 bases and J 5 bases, with 11 bases left between them. The chain's CDR3 is CASSQQGQDTQYF. The CDR3, as DNA: TGTGCCAGCAGCCAGCAGGGTCAAGATACGCAGTATTTT.

The chain carries TRBV7-2 and TRBJ1-6, with a possible D match to TRBD1 (5 bases). This CDR3 has 14 residues. V was cut by 4 bases and J by 7 bases, with 11 bases left in between. Germline V gene sequence: CDR1 SGHTA, CDR2 FQGNSA. CDR3 sequence reads: CASSSDSKNSPLHF. The DNA for the CDR3 is TGTGCCAGCAGCTCTGACAGTAAGAATTCACCCCTCCACTTT. Variable domain in full (rest from reference TRBV7-2 and TRBJ1-6): GAGVSQSPSNKVTEKGKDVELRCDPISGHTALYWYRQSLGQGLEFLIYFQGNSAPDKSGLPSDRFSAERTGGSVSTLTIQRTQQEDSAVYLCASSSDSKNSPLHFGNGTRLTVT.

This chain connects TRBV11-2 to TRBJ1-5; D gene unclear. Per germline, CDR1 SGHAT and CDR2 FQNNGV. The CDR3 length is 15 residues. V was clipped by 5 bases and J by 0 bases, with 11 bases between them. The CDR3 sequence is CASSVALDSNQPQHF. CDR3 bases: TGTGCCAGCAGCGTGGCCCTTGATAGCAATCAGCCCCAGCATTTT.

The chain combines TRBV6-5 with TRBJ2-3, with D possibly being TRBD2 (5 bases). The CDR3 has 15 amino acids. Trimming left V 7 bases short and J 4 bases short, with 18 bases between. The germline V gene encodes CDR1 MNHEY and CDR2 SVGAGI. CDR3: CASIPRPGSADTQYF. Here the CDR3 DNA reads TGTGCCAGCATCCCCAGACCGGGAAGCGCAGATACGCAGTATTTT.

This clone showed up just a few times. V and J are TRBV9 and TRBJ1-6, with 7 bases aligning to TRBD1. Unmatched junction bases numbered 12, after V lost 6 bases and J lost 0 bases. Per germline, CDR1 SGDLS and CDR2 YYNGEE. The CDR3 runs to 18 residues. CDR3 sequence (DNA): TGTGCCAGCACAAGAACAGGGGATCTGGTCTCCTATAATTCACCCCTCCACTTT. The encoded protein is CASTRTGDLVSYNSPLHF.

This clone came up once. The gene calls are TRBV19 and TRBJ2-2; D is possibly TRBD2 (6 bases). This CDR3 has 16 residues. Germline CDR1 is LNHDA and CDR2 is SQIVND (reference sequence). Trimming left V 3 bases short and J 4 bases short, with 15 bases between. The CDR3 nucleotides read TGTGCCAGTAGTATGGGAGGCGGATTCCTCACCGGGGAGCTGTTTTTT. It specifies CASSMGGGFLTGELFF.

This clone was detected once. The chain carries TRBV11-2 and TRBJ1-3, with D tentatively TRBD1 (5 bases). CDR1 is SGHAT, CDR2 FQNNGV, per germline. The CDR3 is made up of 15 amino acids. V lost 7 bases to trimming and J lost 0 bases, with 13 bases between them. The CDR3 DNA reads as TGTGCCAGCACCATGACAGCCACCTCTGGAAACACCATATATTTT. The encoded protein is CASTMTATSGNTIYF.

The CDR3 region has the DNA TGCAGTGCTAGTCGCGGTATGGCAGGGAATCAGCCCCAGCATTTT. It is translated as CSASRGMAGNQPQHF. The rearrangement uses TRBV20-1 and TRBJ1-5; maybe TRBD1 (5 bases). Per germline, CDR1 DFQATT and CDR2 SNEGSKA (reference sequence). The V gene lost 3 bases and the J gene lost 4 bases, with 16 bases spanning the gap. This CDR3 region has 15 residues.

Turning to this clone: This specimen includes other DNA sequences encoding the same CDR3. The CDR3 DNA is TGTGCCAGCAGCTTTCGGGGGAGCGGGGCCAACGTCCTGACTTTC. As protein: CASSFRGSGANVLTF. The rearrangement links TRBV7-9 to TRBJ2-6; TRBD2 is a possible D gene (6 bases). There are 15 residues in the CDR3. CDR1 is SEHNR and CDR2 is FQNEAQ in the germline V gene (reference sequence). V dropped 3 bases and J dropped 4 bases, with 10 bases sitting between them.

The CDR3, as DNA: TGTGCCAGCAGCTCCGCGGGCCGGGGGGGCTACACCTTC. Protein: CASSSAGRGGYTF. The V call is TRBV7-8, the J call TRBJ1-2; a weak D match, TRBD1 (5 bases). The CDR3 totals 13 residues. V shed 4 bases and J shed 8 bases, with 14 bases lying between them. Germline CDR1 is SGHVS and CDR2 is FQNEAQ.

This clone was seen only a few times. This rearrangement joins TRBV5-1 to TRBJ2-5, with 10 positions matching TRBD2. V lost 4 bases, J lost 5 bases, and 5 bases stayed unmatched. From germline, CDR1 is SGHRS and CDR2 YFSETQ. The CDR3 totals 14 residues. CDR3 region: CASSGTSALETQYF. CDR3 bases: TGCGCCAGCAGCGGGACTAGCGCGTTGGAGACCCAGTACTTC.